This is a list of T cell receptor beta chains from one sample in a study of T-cell reconstitution after alpha-beta-depleted transplantation in children. One entry per CDR3 protein, called by TCRdb with MiXCR from the PCR reads. The sample records a few hundred thousand distinct CDR3 sequences, over 25% being singletons. The sequencing used PBMCs, collected before TCRalphabeta/CD19-depleted stem cell transplant. These receptors were obtained from a boy younger than two with Wiskott-Aldrich syndrome, due to receive a stem cell transplant. Each CDR3 is given with its conserved first and last residue. D genes are given only for firm matches. A clone size is listed for some rows: how often the clone was seen (once, few, many), or a class if it is expanded.

CDR3 length: 14
clone size: NA
V gene: TRBV6-1
D gene: TRBD2
J gene: TRBJ2-1
CDR3 protein: CASSGTSGPDEQFF
CDR3 DNA: TGTGCCTCCTCTGGGACTAGCGGGCCGGATGAGCAGTTCTTC

CDR3 length: 20
clone size: few
V gene: TRBV9
D gene: TRBD2
J gene: TRBJ2-1
CDR3 protein: CASSLTVVSSGAGAYNEQFF
CDR3 DNA: TGTGCCAGCAGCTTAACGGTGGTCTCTAGCGGGGCGGGCGCCTACAATGAGCAGTTCTTC

CDR3 length: 12
clone size: NA
V gene: TRBV5-1
D gene: NA
J gene: TRBJ2-7
CDR3 protein: CASSGNGYEQYF
CDR3 DNA: TGCGCCAGCAGCGGAAACGGCTACGAGCAGTACTTC

CDR3 length: 14
clone size: NA
V gene: TRBV5-1
D gene: NA
J gene: TRBJ2-2
CDR3 protein: CASSLREGAGELFF
CDR3 DNA: TGCGCCAGCAGCTTAAGGGAAGGGGCCGGGGAGCTGTTTTTT

CDR3 length: 16
clone size: few
V gene: TRBV6-1
D gene: TRBD1
J gene: TRBJ2-7
CDR3 protein: CASRRTGGAGNGEQYF
CDR3 DNA: TGTGCCAGCAGACGCACAGGGGGCGCGGGAAACGGCGAGCAGTACTTC

CDR3 length: 14
clone size: few
V gene: TRBV6-5
D gene: TRBD1
J gene: TRBJ1-5
CDR3 protein: CASTTGQGYQPQHF
CDR3 DNA: TGTGCCAGCACCACCGGACAGGGCTATCAGCCCCAGCATTTT

CDR3 length: 14
clone size: NA
V gene: TRBV19
D gene: NA
J gene: TRBJ2-3
CDR3 protein: CASSITASTDTQYF
CDR3 DNA: TGTGCCAGTAGTATCACTGCTAGCACAGATACGCAGTATTTT

CDR3 length: 14
clone size: few
V gene: TRBV10-3
D gene: NA
J gene: TRBJ2-5
CDR3 protein: CAISESGGTETQYF
CDR3 DNA: TGTGCCATCAGTGAGTCGGGGGGTACAGAGACCCAGTACTTC

CDR3 length: 15
clone size: NA
V gene: TRBV28
D gene: NA
J gene: TRBJ2-1
CDR3 protein: CASSLHTGLGNEQFF
CDR3 DNA: TGTGCCAGCAGTTTACACACGGGGCTGGGGAATGAGCAGTTCTTC

CDR3 length: 15
clone size: NA
V gene: TRBV12-3/TRBV12-4
D gene: NA
J gene: TRBJ2-1
CDR3 protein: CASSFTSGRGNEQFF
CDR3 DNA: TGTGCCAGCAGTTTTACTTCTGGTCGCGGCAATGAGCAGTTCTTC

CDR3 length: 13
clone size: NA
V gene: TRBV24-1
D gene: NA
J gene: TRBJ2-1
CDR3 protein: CATSDRLRLEQFF
CDR3 DNA: TGTGCCACCAGTGATCGACTCAGACTGGAGCAGTTCTTC

CDR3 length: 15
clone size: NA
V gene: TRBV3-1
D gene: TRBD1
J gene: TRBJ1-5
CDR3 protein: CASSQDLGQGMPQHF
CDR3 DNA: TGTGCCAGCAGCCAAGATCTGGGACAGGGAATGCCCCAGCATTTT

CDR3 length: 15
clone size: NA
V gene: TRBV3-1
D gene: NA
J gene: TRBJ2-3
CDR3 protein: CASSQEPLPTDTQYF
CDR3 DNA: TGTGCCAGCAGCCAAGAGCCACTACCCACAGATACGCAGTATTTT

CDR3 length: 15
clone size: NA
V gene: TRBV7-8
D gene: TRBD2
J gene: TRBJ2-7
CDR3 protein: CASSWGLAPTYEQYF
CDR3 DNA: TGTGCCAGCAGCTGGGGACTAGCGCCCACCTACGAGCAGTACTTC

CDR3 length: 17
clone size: NA
V gene: TRBV20-1
D gene: TRBD2
J gene: TRBJ2-2
CDR3 protein: CSARDRREGLSTGELFF
CDR3 DNA: TGCAGTGCTAGAGACCGGCGGGAGGGCCTCAGCACCGGGGAGCTGTTTTTT

CDR3 length: 15
clone size: few
V gene: TRBV5-1
D gene: TRBD2
J gene: TRBJ2-3
CDR3 protein: CASSLESSGADTQYF
CDR3 DNA: TGCGCCAGCAGCTTGGAGTCTAGCGGGGCGGATACGCAGTATTTT

CDR3 length: 17
clone size: NA
V gene: TRBV6-5
D gene: TRBD2
J gene: TRBJ2-2
CDR3 protein: CASSFLAGGPGTGELFF
CDR3 DNA: TGTGCCAGCAGTTTCCTAGCGGGAGGGCCAGGCACCGGGGAGCTGTTTTTT

CDR3 length: 14
clone size: NA
V gene: TRBV20-1
D gene: NA
J gene: TRBJ1-1
CDR3 protein: CSASPGLMNTEAFF
CDR3 DNA: TGCAGTGCTAGTCCGGGACTTATGAACACTGAAGCTTTCTTT